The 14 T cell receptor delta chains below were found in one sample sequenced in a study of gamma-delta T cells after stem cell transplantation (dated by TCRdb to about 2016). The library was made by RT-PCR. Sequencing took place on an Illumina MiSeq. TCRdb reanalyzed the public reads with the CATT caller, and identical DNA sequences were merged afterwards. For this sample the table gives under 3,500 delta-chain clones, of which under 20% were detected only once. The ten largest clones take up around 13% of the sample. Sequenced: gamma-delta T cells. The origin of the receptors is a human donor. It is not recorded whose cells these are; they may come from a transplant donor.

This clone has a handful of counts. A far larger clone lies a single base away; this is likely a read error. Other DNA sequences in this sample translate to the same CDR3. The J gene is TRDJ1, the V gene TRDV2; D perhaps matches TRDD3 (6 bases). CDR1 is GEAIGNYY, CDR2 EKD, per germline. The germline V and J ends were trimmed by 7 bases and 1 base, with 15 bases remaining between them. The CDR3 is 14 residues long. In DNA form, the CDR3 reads TGTGCCTGCGAAACCGTGGGGATCACCGATAAACTCATCTTT. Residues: CACETVGITDKLIF.

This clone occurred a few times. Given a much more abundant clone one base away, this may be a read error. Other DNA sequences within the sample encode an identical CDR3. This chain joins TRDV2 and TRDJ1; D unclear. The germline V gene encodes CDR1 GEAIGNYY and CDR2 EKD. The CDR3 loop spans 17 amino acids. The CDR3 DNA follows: TGTGCTTGTGACACCGTAAGGAGTACGCCGTACACCGATAAACTCATCTTT. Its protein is CACDTVRSTPYTDKLIF.

CDR3 loop: CACDTVGNEGDKLIF. The DNA of the CDR3 is TGTGCCTGTGACACCGTCGGGAACGAGGGGGATAAACTCATCTTT. The rearrangement links TRDV2 to TRDJ1, with D unresolved. Germline V lookup: CDR1 GEAIGNYY, CDR2 EKD. CDR3 length: 15 residues. V dropped 0 bases and J dropped 5 bases, with 15 bases sitting between them.

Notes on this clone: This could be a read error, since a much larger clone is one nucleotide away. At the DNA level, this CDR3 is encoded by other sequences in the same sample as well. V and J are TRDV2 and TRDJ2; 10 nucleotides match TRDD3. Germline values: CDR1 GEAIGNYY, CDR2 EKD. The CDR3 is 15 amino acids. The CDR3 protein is CACDTLTGGSAQLFF. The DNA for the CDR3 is TGTGCCTGTGACACCCTTACTGGGGGATCTGCACAGCTCTTCTTT.

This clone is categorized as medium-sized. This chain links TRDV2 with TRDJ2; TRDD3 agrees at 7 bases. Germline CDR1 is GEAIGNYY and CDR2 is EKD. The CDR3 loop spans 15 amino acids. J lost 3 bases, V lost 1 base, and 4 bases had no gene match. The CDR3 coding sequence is TGTGCCTGTGACACACTGGGGACGCTGACAGCACAACTCTTCTTT. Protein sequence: CACDTLGTLTAQLFF.

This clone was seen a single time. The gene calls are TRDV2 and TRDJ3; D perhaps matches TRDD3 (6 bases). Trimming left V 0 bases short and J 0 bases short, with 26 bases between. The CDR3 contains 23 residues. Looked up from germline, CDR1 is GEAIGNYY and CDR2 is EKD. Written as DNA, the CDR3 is TGTGCCTGTGACACCGAGGGACTGAACTTGGGGATCCATGCCTCCTGGGACACCCGACAGATGTTTTTC. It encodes CACDTEGLNLGIHASWDTRQMFF.

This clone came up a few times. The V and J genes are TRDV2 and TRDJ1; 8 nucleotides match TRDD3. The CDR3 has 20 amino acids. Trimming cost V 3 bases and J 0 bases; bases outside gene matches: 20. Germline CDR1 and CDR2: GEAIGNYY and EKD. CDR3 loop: CACDPVLGGQRDPYTDKLIF. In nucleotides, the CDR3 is TGTGCCTGTGACCCTGTACTGGGGGGTCAGAGGGATCCTTACACCGATAAACTCATCTTT.

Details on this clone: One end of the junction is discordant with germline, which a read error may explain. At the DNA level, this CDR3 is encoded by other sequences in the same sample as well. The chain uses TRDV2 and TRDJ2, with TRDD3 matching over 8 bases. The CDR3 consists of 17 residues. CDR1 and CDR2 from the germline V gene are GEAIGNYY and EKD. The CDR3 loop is CACDTGGSQALTAQLFF. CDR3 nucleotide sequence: TGTGCCTGTGACACTGGGGGATCTCAAGCTTTGACCGCACAACTCTTCTTT.

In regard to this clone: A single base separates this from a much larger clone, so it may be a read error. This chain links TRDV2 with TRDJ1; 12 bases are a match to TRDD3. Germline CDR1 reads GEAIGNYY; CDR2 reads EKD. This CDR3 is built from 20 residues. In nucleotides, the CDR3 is TGTGCCTGTGACCCCGTACTGGGGGATACTAAAAGAGCCTACACCGATACACTCATCTTT. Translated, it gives CACDPVLGDTKRAYTDTLIF.

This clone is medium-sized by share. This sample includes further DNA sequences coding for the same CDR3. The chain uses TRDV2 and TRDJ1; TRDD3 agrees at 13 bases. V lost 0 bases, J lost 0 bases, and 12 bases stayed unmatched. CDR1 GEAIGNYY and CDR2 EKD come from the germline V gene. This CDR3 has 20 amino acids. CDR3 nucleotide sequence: TGTGCCTGTGACACCGTAACTGGGGGATACGACGATTCGTACACCGATAAACTCATCTTT. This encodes CACDTVTGGYDDSYTDKLIF.

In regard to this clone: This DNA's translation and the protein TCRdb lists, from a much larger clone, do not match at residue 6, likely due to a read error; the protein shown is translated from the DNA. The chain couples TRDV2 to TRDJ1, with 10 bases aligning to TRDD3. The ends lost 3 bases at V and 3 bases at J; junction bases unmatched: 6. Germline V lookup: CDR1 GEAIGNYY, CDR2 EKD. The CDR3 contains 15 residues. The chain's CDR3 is CACDHILGDSDKLIF. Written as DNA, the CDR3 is TGTGCCTGTGACCACATACTGGGGGATTCCGATAAACTCATCTTT.

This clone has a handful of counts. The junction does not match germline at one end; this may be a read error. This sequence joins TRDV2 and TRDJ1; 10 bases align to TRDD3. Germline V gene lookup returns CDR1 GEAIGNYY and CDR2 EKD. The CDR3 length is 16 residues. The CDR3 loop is CACDTMGDTSADKLIF. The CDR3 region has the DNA TGCGCCTGTGACACGATGGGGGATACAAGCGCCGATAAACTCATCTTT.

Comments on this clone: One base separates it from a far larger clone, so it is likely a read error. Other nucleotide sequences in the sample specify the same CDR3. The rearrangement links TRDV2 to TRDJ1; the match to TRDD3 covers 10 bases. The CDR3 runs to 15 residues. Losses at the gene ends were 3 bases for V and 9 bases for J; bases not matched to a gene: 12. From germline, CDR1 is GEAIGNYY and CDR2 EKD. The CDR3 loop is CACDVLTGGYAELIF. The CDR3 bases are TGTGCCTGTGACGTCCTTACCGGGGGATACGCGGAACTCATCTTT.

Written as DNA, the CDR3 is TGTGCCTGTGACACCCTCATCGTGGCTGTGGGATACGCGGAACTCATCTTT. This gives the protein CACDTLIVAVGYAELIF. The rearrangement links TRDV2 to TRDJ1, with 8 bases fitting TRDD3. Losses at the gene ends were 0 bases for V and 9 bases for J; bases not matched to a gene: 17. CDR1 and CDR2 (germline): GEAIGNYY, EKD. The CDR3 consists of 17 residues.